This entry describes one TCR beta chain. The antigen remains unidentified. The data were obtained in a study of graft-versus-host responses after intestinal transplantation. Broader study findings: Within the allografts of patients who had graft-donor T cell macrochimerism, graft-versus-host to host-versus-graft clonal ratios were high.

The CDR3 length is 15 residues. CDR1 and CDR2 (germline): LGHNA, YNFKEQ. J gave up 6 bases and V 4 bases, and 5 bases lay outside the gene matches. The repertoire was sequenced with immunoSEQ multiplex PCR; TCRdb's copy has only in-frame clones and lacks some. The data show tens of thousands of clones, around 90% seen once. V and J are TRBV4-2 and TRBJ2-1; 11 bases are a match to TRBD2. The starting material was PBMCs, obtained 650 to 670 days after intestinal transplant. This TCR came from a human patient who received an intestinal transplant, so some T cells may come from the graft donor. The CDR3 region is CASSPPTSGVNEQFF. In nucleotides, the CDR3 is TGTGCCAGCAGCCCACCGACTAGCGGGGTCAATGAGCAGTTCTTC.